Each of the 30 T cell receptor beta chains below was sequenced from the same sample in a study of blood T cell repertoires in COVID-19. The protocol was immunoSEQ multiplex PCR, while the TCRdb copy is restricted to in-frame clones and leaves out a portion. This table has roughly 140,000 clones, about 86% appearing once. The sequenced sample consisted of PBMCs or T cells enriched from blood (not recorded which). All receptors derive from a man aged 45 to 65 who had recovered from COVID-19.

The chain combines TRBV30 with TRBJ1-6; a weak D match, TRBD1 (6 bases). The V end lost 2 bases, the J end lost 7 bases, and 12 bases lay between the germline ends. Germline CDR1 GTSNPN, CDR2 SVGIG (reference sequence). This CDR3 has 14 amino acids. CDR3 nucleotides: TGTGCCTGGAGTTGGGGGGGGCGGAATTCACCCCTCCACTTT. Translation: CAWSWGGRNSPLHF. The full variable domain, with the rest looked up from reference TRBV30 and TRBJ1-6, is SQTIHQWPATLVQPVGSPLSLECTVEGTSNPNLYWYRQAAGRGLQLLFYSVGIGQISSEVPQNLSASRPQDRQFILSSKKLLLSDSGFYLCAWSWGGRNSPLHFGNGTRLTVT.

The gene calls are TRBV6-2 or TRBV6-3 and TRBJ1-2; D ambiguous. The germline CDR1 and CDR2 sequences are MNHEY and SVGEGT. The CDR3 has 17 residues. Trimming cost V 0 bases and J 4 bases, with 18 bases left between them. DNA of the CDR3: TGTGCCAGCAGTTACTCCACAAAAACCGGGAGCTTCTATGGCTACACCTTC. Amino acid sequence: CASSYSTKTGSFYGYTF.

The V call is TRBV2, the J call TRBJ2-3; D might be TRBD2 (5 bases). CDR3 size: 11 residues. From germline, CDR1 is SNHLY and CDR2 FYNNEI. Trimming took 6 bases from V and 6 from J, leaving 7 bases between them. The CDR3 reads CASRTMDTQYF. CDR3 nucleotides: TGTGCCAGCAGGACTATGGATACGCAGTATTTT.

This chain connects TRBV5-1 to TRBJ2-5, with 8 nucleotides matching TRBD2. Germline V gene data show CDR1 as SGHRS and CDR2 as YFSETQ. This CDR3 contains 15 residues. V lost 5 bases and J lost 5; bases outside the gene matches: 11. The CDR3 sequence: CASSMTGGAGETQYF. In DNA form, the CDR3 reads TGCGCCAGCAGTATGACCGGGGGGGCAGGTGAGACCCAGTACTTC.

The chain carries TRBV19 and TRBJ2-2; maybe TRBD2 (5 bases). Germline V CDR1 and CDR2: LNHDA, SQIVND (reference sequence). The CDR3 has 14 residues. Deletions cut 3 bases from V and 4 bases from J, with 9 bases between. The CDR3 spells CASSITAVTGELFF. DNA for the CDR3: TGTGCCAGTAGTATTACAGCGGTCACCGGGGAGCTGTTTTTT.

The V gene is TRBV7-8, the J gene TRBJ2-5; D is unclear. The germline V gene has CDR1 SGHVS and CDR2 FQNEAQ. The CDR3 is 14 amino acids. The V end was cut by 5 bases, the J end by 2 bases, with 12 bases between. The CDR3 nucleotides are TGTGCCAGCAGCCCCCGACGGAGTCAAGAGACCCAGTACTTC. Encoded protein: CASSPRRSQETQYF.

V and J are TRBV6-2 or TRBV6-3 and TRBJ1-5; D possibly corresponds to TRBD1 (5 bases). Trimming removed 2 bases at V and 0 bases at J, with 17 bases between. This CDR3 is built from 18 residues. Germline V gene data show CDR1 as MNHEY and CDR2 as SVGEGT. In DNA, the CDR3 is TGTGCCAGCAGTTACAGGGGAGGCTGGGCTTATAGCAATCAGCCCCAGCATTTT. As protein: CASSYRGGWAYSNQPQHF.

V and J are TRBV27 and TRBJ1-6, with 11 bases fitting TRBD1. Germline CDR1 MNHEY, CDR2 SMNVEV (reference sequence). The CDR3 contains 17 residues. V dropped 6 bases and J dropped 7; count of bases not matched to a gene: 11. CDR3 nucleotides: TGTGCCAGCAGCCTACGCCCCGGACAGGGGGCGAATTCACCCCTCCACTTT. Translating gives CASSLRPGQGANSPLHF.

The chain combines TRBV9 with TRBJ1-5, with D perhaps TRBD1 (5 bases). The germline V gene has CDR1 SGDLS and CDR2 YYNGEE. The CDR3 has 14 amino acids. V was cut by 0 bases and J by 9 bases, with 13 bases left in between. In DNA form, the CDR3 reads TGTGCCAGCAGCGTAGCGGGGGAGTTGGTGCCCCAGCATTTT. This encodes CASSVAGELVPQHF.

DNA for the CDR3: TGTGCCAGCAGCCGAACAGGCACAATAACGTATGGCTACACCTTC. Protein sequence: CASSRTGTITYGYTF. This chain joins TRBV27 and TRBJ1-2; tentative D call: TRBD1 (5 bases). V lost 6 bases and J 5 bases, leaving 19 bases between the germline ends. The CDR3 is 15 amino acids. The germline gives CDR1 MNHEY, CDR2 SMNVEV (reference sequence).

The chain combines TRBV2 with TRBJ1-2; D is uncertain. CDR3 length equals 13 residues. Germline V gene data show CDR1 as SNHLY and CDR2 as FYNNEI. Between the trimmed V and J ends, which lost 4 bases and 2 bases, there was a span of 8 bases. CDR3 amino acids: CASSVESNYGYTF. The CDR3 bases are TGTGCCAGCAGTGTGGAGAGCAACTATGGCTACACCTTC.

The chain uses TRBV20-1 and TRBJ1-2; the match to TRBD1 covers 7 bases. The V and J ends lost 4 bases and 10 bases, in that order; junction bases with no gene match: 6. In germline, CDR1 is DFQATT, CDR2 SNEGSKA (reference sequence). The CDR3 has 11 amino acids. DNA for the CDR3: TGCAGTGCTACAGGGGGGATTGTCTACACCTTC. This sequence encodes CSATGGIVYTF.

This sequence joins TRBV6-6 and TRBJ2-1; the match to TRBD2 covers 7 bases. CDR1 MNHNY and CDR2 SVGAGI come from the germline V gene (reference sequence). V trimming: 5 bases; J trimming: 4 bases; junction bases outside the gene matches: 11. The CDR3 consists of 16 residues. The CDR3 DNA sequence: TGTGCCAGCAGTACTACGAAGCGGGGATTGTACAATGAGCAGTTCTTC. Amino acids: CASSTTKRGLYNEQFF.

The chain combines TRBV4-3 with TRBJ1-2; unclear D gene. The CDR3 extends over 17 amino acids. Per the germline V gene, CDR1 is LGHNA and CDR2 is YSLEER. Trimming removed 1 base at V and 4 bases at J, with 19 bases between. The CDR3 coding sequence is TGCGCCAGCAGCCAAGTTTTTGGGAGCCCCAGCCTCTATGGCTACACCTTC. Its translation is CASSQVFGSPSLYGYTF.

The V gene is TRBV27, the J gene TRBJ1-5; the D gene is possibly TRBD1 (6 bases). The length of the CDR3 is 13 residues. The germline V and J ends were trimmed by 5 bases and 12 bases, with 17 bases remaining between them. Germline-derived CDR1 and CDR2 are MNHEY and SMNVEV (reference sequence). CDR3 loop: CASSLQPTGLQHF. In DNA form, the CDR3 reads TGTGCCAGCAGTCTGCAACCGACAGGACTCCAGCATTTT.

J is TRBJ2-2 and V is TRBV27, with 8 bases aligning to TRBD2. The germline CDR1 and CDR2 sequences are MNHEY and SMNVEV (reference sequence). The CDR3 totals 13 residues. Germline trimming cut 6 bases from V and 6 bases from J; bases unmatched to any gene: 3. This CDR3 is CASSGLASGELFF. In DNA form, the CDR3 reads TGTGCCAGCAGCGGACTAGCTTCCGGGGAGCTGTTTTTT.

The J gene is TRBJ1-1, the V gene TRBV28; D perhaps matches TRBD1 (6 bases). Germline V gives CDR1 MDHEN, CDR2 SYDVKM. Between the trimmed V and J ends, which lost 1 base and 1 base, there was a span of 10 bases. The CDR3 totals 15 residues. The CDR3 region is CASSLLDRRNTEAFF. CDR3 DNA: TGTGCCAGCAGTTTATTGGACAGAAGGAACACTGAAGCTTTCTTT.

This clone has a handful of counts. The J gene is TRBJ1-2, the V gene TRBV5-1, with 9 bases lining up with TRBD1. Germline V CDR1 and CDR2: SGHRS, YFSETQ. The CDR3 has 13 residues. The trim removed 4 bases at V and 6 bases at J, leaving 4 bases unmatched. CDR3 in DNA: TGCGCCAGCAGCGTTACAGGGGGCGATGGCTACACCTTC. It translates to CASSVTGGDGYTF. The whole variable domain, remainder taken from reference TRBV5-1 and TRBJ1-2, is KAGVTQTPRYLIKTRGQQVTLSCSPISGHRSVSWYQQTPGQGLQFLFEYFSETQRNKGNFPGRFSGRQFSNSRSEMNVSTLELGDSALYLCASSVTGGDGYTFGSGTRLTVV.

This chain joins TRBV18 and TRBJ1-1; D is undetermined. V lost 11 bases and J 0 bases, leaving 16 bases between the germline ends. CDR3 length: 14 residues. Germline CDR1 reads KGHSH; CDR2 reads LQKENI. The CDR3: CAGSGSGMNTEAFF. DNA for the CDR3: TGTGCCGGATCGGGATCAGGTATGAACACTGAAGCTTTCTTT.

The V call is TRBV9, the J call TRBJ1-1; D is unresolved. The CDR3 sequence is 14 residues long. V was cut by 0 bases and J by 1 base, with 7 bases left in between. The germline V gene encodes CDR1 SGDLS and CDR2 YYNGEE. The CDR3 sequence is CASSVGLRNTEAFF. In DNA, the CDR3 is TGTGCCAGCAGCGTAGGCCTACGGAACACTGAAGCTTTCTTT. The full variable domain, completed using reference TRBV9 and TRBJ1-1, is DSGVTQTPKHLITATGQRVTLRCSPRSGDLSVYWYQQSLDQGLQFLIQYYNGEERAKGNILERFSAQQFPDLHSELNLSSLELGDSALYFCASSVGLRNTEAFFGQGTRLTVV.

The rearrangement uses TRBV25-1 and TRBJ2-5, with a tentative D call TRBD1 (8 bases). V was cut by 0 bases and J by 5 bases, with 19 bases left in between. CDR1 MGHDK and CDR2 SYGVNS come from the germline V gene. The CDR3 sequence is 17 residues long. The CDR3 loop is CASSEYTGQGGGETQYF. The CDR3 region has the DNA TGTGCCAGCAGTGAATATACCGGACAGGGAGGGGGGGAGACCCAGTACTTC.

V and J are TRBV5-1 and TRBJ2-2; 7 nucleotides agree with TRBD1. Unmatched junction bases numbered 1, after V lost 4 bases and J lost 1 base. This CDR3 has 14 residues. CDR1 SGHRS and CDR2 YFSETQ come from the germline V gene. The CDR3: CASSRDRNTGELFF. DNA of the CDR3: TGCGCCAGCAGCCGGGACAGGAACACCGGGGAGCTGTTTTTT. The complete variable domain, with remaining parts taken from reference TRBV5-1 and TRBJ2-2, reads KAGVTQTPRYLIKTRGQQVTLSCSPISGHRSVSWYQQTPGQGLQFLFEYFSETQRNKGNFPGRFSGRQFSNSRSEMNVSTLELGDSALYLCASSRDRNTGELFFGEGSRLTVL.

In this sample, this clone turned up a few times. The chain has TRBV9 and TRBJ2-3; TRBD2 matches 11 bases. The CDR3 is 17 residues long. The germline CDR1 and CDR2 sequences are SGDLS and YYNGEE. V shed 0 bases, J shed 2 bases, and the junction held 5 bases outside the gene matches. In nucleotides, the CDR3 is TGTGCCAGCAGCGTAGTTAGCGGGGGGGCCAACACAGATACGCAGTATTTT. It encodes CASSVVSGGANTDTQYF. Filled out from reference TRBV9 and TRBJ2-3, the complete variable domain reads DSGVTQTPKHLITATGQRVTLRCSPRSGDLSVYWYQQSLDQGLQFLIQYYNGEERAKGNILERFSAQQFPDLHSELNLSSLELGDSALYFCASSVVSGGANTDTQYFGPGTRLTVL.

The V call is TRBV12-5, the J call TRBJ2-3; D is uncertain. The CDR3 spans 17 residues. Trimming pared 0 bases from V and 3 bases from J, leaving 16 bases between. The germline gives CDR1 LGHNT, CDR2 FRNRAP. The CDR3 spells CASGLVPPVATTDTQYF. As DNA, the CDR3 is TGTGCTAGTGGTTTGGTTCCCCCCGTGGCAACGACAGATACGCAGTATTTT.

The chain carries TRBV19 and TRBJ1-5, with 10 bases identical to TRBD1. J lost 1 base, V lost 7 bases, and 4 bases had no gene match. The CDR3 runs 15 residues. Germline V gives CDR1 LNHDA, CDR2 SQIVND (reference sequence). The CDR3 here is CASIRTGGSNQPQHF. CDR3 coding DNA: TGTGCCAGTATCAGGACAGGGGGAAGCAATCAGCCCCAGCATTTT.

The CDR3 nucleotides are TGCAGTGCTAGTTTCGACAGTCCTAATTCACCCCTCCACTTT. The encoded protein is CSASFDSPNSPLHF. This sequence joins TRBV20-1 and TRBJ1-6, with a tentative D call TRBD1 (5 bases). The germline V and J ends were trimmed by 3 bases and 6 bases, with 12 bases remaining between them. The germline V gene encodes CDR1 DFQATT and CDR2 SNEGSKA (reference sequence). The CDR3 spans 14 residues.

This clone showed up many times. This chain uses TRBV6-2 or TRBV6-3 with TRBJ1-1, with D possibly TRBD1 on 6 matching bases. This CDR3 contains 13 residues. Trimming took 5 bases from V and 1 from J, leaving 8 bases between them. From germline, CDR1 is MNHEY and CDR2 SVGEGT. The CDR3 sequence: CASSRTENTEAFF. In DNA form, the CDR3 reads TGTGCCAGCAGTCGGACAGAGAACACTGAAGCTTTCTTT.

This clone was seen a single time. The CDR3 bases are TGTGCCACGAGCCGGGTCTCTTGGACTGAAGCTTTCTTT. Its protein product is CATSRVSWTEAFF. V usage is TRBV15 and J usage is TRBJ1-1, with D uncertain. The CDR3 is 13 amino acids. CDR1 LNHNV and CDR2 YYDKDF come from the germline V gene (reference sequence). V lost 9 bases to trimming and J lost 5 bases, with 16 bases between them.

This chain connects TRBV10-3 to TRBJ1-5; 8 nucleotides align to TRBD1. CDR3 length: 16 amino acids. J was trimmed by 0 bases and V by 3 bases; bases with no gene match: 4. The germline V gene has CDR1 ENHRY and CDR2 SYGVKD. The CDR3 region is CAISENRGNSNQPQHF. DNA of the CDR3: TGTGCCATCAGTGAAAACAGGGGGAATAGCAATCAGCCCCAGCATTTT.

This rearrangement joins TRBV5-8 to TRBJ1-2; D possibly corresponds to TRBD1 (6 bases). The V gene lost 0 bases and the J gene lost 4 bases, with 19 bases spanning the gap. The germline CDR1 and CDR2 sequences are SGHTS and YDEGEE. This CDR3 has 17 residues. In DNA, the CDR3 is TGTGCCAGCAGCTTGGGTGGGGGCCCAACGGCGTCCTATGGCTACACCTTC. This codes for CASSLGGGPTASYGYTF.